These 21 T cell receptor beta chains came from one sample sequenced in a study of blood T cell repertoires in COVID-19. Assay used: immunoSEQ multiplex PCR; TCRdb lists only in-frame clones, some missing. The sample contains approximately 160,000 clones, 80% to 95% of which appear only once. The sequenced sample was peripheral blood. Every receptor here comes from a woman aged 60 to 75 with COVID-19, enrolled during active disease.

This chain links TRBV7-3 with TRBJ2-6; D perhaps matches TRBD1 (6 bases). The ends were cut back, 5 bases at V and 1 base at J, with 9 bases in the middle. Germline lookup yields CDR1 SGHTA and CDR2 FQGTGA. The CDR3 loop spans 15 amino acids. The CDR3 region is CASSRTGSGANVLTF. The CDR3 DNA is TGTGCCAGCAGCCGAACAGGGTCTGGGGCCAACGTCCTGACTTTC.

The J gene is TRBJ1-6, the V gene TRBV4-3; 9 bases agree with TRBD1. After removal of 0 bases from V and 7 bases from J, the junction contained 7 bases not matched to a gene. This CDR3 has 17 residues. From germline, CDR1 is LGHNA and CDR2 YSLEER. This CDR3 reads CASSQDPPGQGNSPLHF. The CDR3 coding sequence is TGCGCCAGCAGCCAAGATCCTCCGGGACAGGGAAATTCACCCCTCCACTTT.

The table lists this clone with a count of one. The chain employs TRBV11-2 and TRBJ1-6, with D uncertain. The V end was cut by 2 bases, the J end by 6 bases, with 8 bases between. CDR1 is SGHAT and CDR2 is FQNNGV in the germline V gene. This CDR3 region has 14 residues. CDR3 nucleotides: TGTGCCAGCAGCTTATCGCGGGGTAATTCACCCCTCCACTTT. Protein: CASSLSRGNSPLHF. Based on the CDR3 plus reference TRBV11-2 and TRBJ1-6, the full variable domain is EAGVAQSPRYKIIEKRQSVAFWCNPISGHATLYWYQQILGQGPKLLIQFQNNGVVDDSQLPKDRFSAERLKGVDSTLKIQPAKLEDSAVYLCASSLSRGNSPLHFGNGTRLTVT.

The chain is built from TRBV19 and TRBJ2-7, with a possible D match to TRBD1 (8 bases). Trimming pared 6 bases from V and 1 base from J, leaving 13 bases between. Germline loops: CDR1 LNHDA, CDR2 SQIVND (reference sequence). This CDR3 has 14 residues. This CDR3 reads CASSAQGGSYEQYF. Written as DNA, the CDR3 is TGTGCCAGTAGCGCACAGGGGGGGTCCTACGAGCAGTACTTC.

This chain joins TRBV7-3 and TRBJ2-3; D perhaps matches TRBD1 (5 bases). The CDR3 is 13 residues long. Trimming took off 1 base at V and 5 bases at J, with 7 bases between the two ends. Germline assignment: CDR1 SGHTA and CDR2 FQGTGA. The CDR3 spells CASSLMDKDTQYF. The CDR3 DNA reads TGTGCCAGCAGCTTAATGGACAAAGATACGCAGTATTTT.

The genes are TRBV7-3 and TRBJ2-1; 7 positions match TRBD2. Trimming removed 5 bases from V and 9 bases from J; junction bases left unmatched: 10. The length of the CDR3 is 14 residues. Germline CDR1 reads SGHTA; CDR2 reads FQGTGA. The CDR3: CASSDGLGGGEQFF. The CDR3, as DNA: TGTGCCAGCAGCGATGGACTAGGAGGTGGTGAGCAGTTCTTC. The full variable domain, its missing parts supplied by reference TRBV7-3 and TRBJ2-1, is GAGVSQTPSNKVTEKGKYVELRCDPISGHTALYWYRQSLGQGPEFLIYFQGTGAADDSGLPNDRFFAVRPEGSVSTLKIQRTERGDSAVYLCASSDGLGGGEQFFGPGTRLTVL.

This clone was counted a few times. The chain recombines TRBV7-9 with TRBJ1-2, with D hard to call. The V gene lost 1 base and the J gene lost 8 bases, with 8 bases spanning the gap. CDR1 and CDR2 (germline): SEHNR, FQNEAQ (reference sequence). The CDR3 consists of 12 residues. Here the CDR3 reads CASSLVSGGYTF. CDR3 nucleotide sequence: TGTGCCAGCAGCTTAGTATCTGGCGGCTACACCTTC.

This rearrangement joins TRBV9 to TRBJ2-2, with D perhaps matching TRBD2 (6 bases). This CDR3 contains 15 residues. CDR1 is SGDLS, CDR2 YYNGEE, per germline. Trimming removed 8 bases at V and 6 bases at J, with 20 bases between. The CDR3 DNA is TGTGCCAGTGGGGGGAAACAGGAATTTCCCGGGGAGCTGTTTTTT. It translates to CASGGKQEFPGELFF.

The J gene is TRBJ2-3, the V gene TRBV27, with D unresolved. V dropped 8 bases and J dropped 0 bases, with 12 bases sitting between them. The CDR3 runs to 14 residues. Germline values: CDR1 MNHEY, CDR2 SMNVEV (reference sequence). For the CDR3, the DNA is TGTGCCAGCTCCGGGTCCGCTAGCACAGATACGCAGTATTTT. Protein product: CASSGSASTDTQYF.

CDR3 protein: CASSVGQKISYEQYF. The CDR3 bases are TGTGCCAGCAGCGTAGGACAGAAGATTTCCTACGAGCAGTACTTC. The rearrangement joins TRBV9 to TRBJ2-7; the D gene is possibly TRBD1 (5 bases). The CDR3 is 15 residues long. Trimming cost V 0 bases and J 1 base, with 11 bases left between them. Per the germline V gene, CDR1 is SGDLS and CDR2 is YYNGEE.

The DNA for the CDR3 is TGTGCCAGCAGCTTAAGTAGGGACAGGGACTACGAGCAGTACTTC. Translated: CASSLSRDRDYEQYF. J is TRBJ2-7 and V is TRBV13, with 9 bases lining up with TRBD1. The CDR3 length is 15 residues. The junction had 5 bases not matched to a gene; V was cut back by 2 bases and J by 3 bases. Germline-derived CDR1 and CDR2 are PRHDT and FYEKMQ (reference sequence).

This chain uses TRBV19 with TRBJ1-2; D possibly corresponds to TRBD1 (6 bases). CDR3 length: 16 residues. Germline V gene data show CDR1 as LNHDA and CDR2 as SQIVND (reference sequence). Trimming stripped 1 base from V and 1 base from J, with 13 bases between. The CDR3 protein is CASSIVGGQFNYGYTF. CDR3 nucleotides: TGTGCCAGTAGTATAGTTGGGGGCCAATTTAACTATGGCTACACCTTC.

V and J are TRBV7-2 and TRBJ1-1; D is unclear. Between the trimmed V and J ends, which lost 3 bases and 7 bases, there was a span of 18 bases. Germline-derived CDR1 and CDR2 are SGHTA and FQGNSA. This CDR3 region has 15 residues. CDR3 region: CASSFQSAAGVEAFF. The CDR3, as DNA: TGTGCCAGCAGCTTTCAATCGGCGGCCGGTGTTGAAGCTTTCTTT. The variable domain in full, completed from reference TRBV7-2 and TRBJ1-1, reads GAGVSQSPSNKVTEKGKDVELRCDPISGHTALYWYRQSLGQGLEFLIYFQGNSAPDKSGLPSDRFSAERTGGSVSTLTIQRTQQEDSAVYLCASSFQSAAGVEAFFGQGTRLTVV.

This chain links TRBV2 with TRBJ1-2; TRBD1 might be the D (6 bases). The germline V and J ends were trimmed by 10 bases and 5 bases, with 11 bases remaining between them. Germline CDR1 reads SNHLY; CDR2 reads FYNNEI. The CDR3 is 11 residues long. The CDR3 sequence is CANGQNYGYTF. In DNA, the CDR3 is TGTGCCAACGGACAGAATTATGGCTACACCTTC.

V usage is TRBV19 and J usage is TRBJ1-1; D might be TRBD1 (5 bases). The CDR3 is made up of 13 amino acids. The germline CDR1 and CDR2 sequences are LNHDA and SQIVND (reference sequence). V lost 4 bases to trimming and J lost 6 bases, with 12 bases between them. The CDR3 DNA sequence: TGTGCCAGTAGTACGACGGGGGTCTCTGAAGCTTTCTTT. Protein sequence: CASSTTGVSEAFF. Full variable domain (outside the CDR3, taken from reference TRBV19 and TRBJ1-1): DGGITQSPKYLFRKEGQNVTLSCEQNLNHDAMYWYRQDPGQGLRLIYYSQIVNDFQKGDIAEGYSVSREKKESFPLTVTSAQKNPTAFYLCASSTTGVSEAFFGQGTRLTVV.

The chain recombines TRBV19 with TRBJ1-3; D possibly corresponds to TRBD1 (5 bases). V lost 7 bases to trimming and J lost 0 bases, with 16 bases between them. Germline V lookup: CDR1 LNHDA, CDR2 SQIVND (reference sequence). CDR3 length: 16 residues. The CDR3 nucleotides are TGTGCCAGTATGCGAACCCGACAGCTCTCTGGAAACACCATATATTTT. It yields the protein CASMRTRQLSGNTIYF.

The rearrangement uses TRBV12-5 and TRBJ1-1; the D is unclear. This CDR3 spans 13 amino acids. V dropped 1 base and J dropped 0 bases, with 3 bases sitting between them. Germline V gene lookup returns CDR1 LGHNT and CDR2 FRNRAP. CDR3 DNA sequence: TGTGCTAGTGGTTTGGCTTTGAACACTGAAGCTTTCTTT. Translation gives CASGLALNTEAFF.

The chain carries TRBV18 and TRBJ2-1; D not certain. Germline V lookup: CDR1 KGHSH, CDR2 LQKENI. The CDR3 consists of 12 residues. V was trimmed by 5 bases and J by 7 bases, leaving 9 bases between them. The DNA for the CDR3 is TGTGCCAGCTCAGAGGAATTGAATGAGCAGTTCTTC. It yields the protein CASSEELNEQFF.

The J gene is TRBJ1-5, the V gene TRBV4-1, with a possible D match to TRBD1 (6 bases). The germline V gene has CDR1 MGHRA and CDR2 YSYEKL. The CDR3 has 14 amino acids. V lost 3 bases and J 5 bases, leaving 11 bases between the germline ends. CDR3 region: CASSQNRVDQPQHF. The CDR3, as DNA: TGCGCCAGCAGCCAGAACAGGGTGGATCAGCCCCAGCATTTT.

The CDR3 nucleotides read TGTGCCAGCAGCCATAGGGACAGCGCCGCGGGCTACACCTTC. It specifies CASSHRDSAAGYTF. This chain joins TRBV3-1 (or the pseudogene TRBV3-2) and TRBJ1-2; TRBD1 matches at 7 bases. CDR1 LGHDT and CDR2 YNNKEL come from the germline V gene (reference sequence). J was trimmed by 8 bases and V by 3 bases; bases with no gene match: 9. The length of the CDR3 is 14 residues.

This chain uses TRBV5-4 with TRBJ2-3; 7 nucleotides align to TRBD1. Per the germline V gene, CDR1 is SGHNT and CDR2 is YYREEE (reference sequence). This CDR3 comprises 15 residues. Unmatched junction bases numbered 5, after V lost 4 bases and J lost 0 bases. CDR3 loop: CASSVGQSSTDTQYF. The CDR3 bases are TGTGCCAGCAGCGTGGGACAGTCGAGCACAGATACGCAGTATTTT. The whole variable domain, remainder taken from reference TRBV5-4 and TRBJ2-3, is ETGVTQSPTHLIKTRGQQVTLRCSSQSGHNTVSWYQQALGQGPQFIFQYYREEENGRGNFPPRFSGLQFPNYSSELNVNALELDDSALYLCASSVGQSSTDTQYFGPGTRLTVL.